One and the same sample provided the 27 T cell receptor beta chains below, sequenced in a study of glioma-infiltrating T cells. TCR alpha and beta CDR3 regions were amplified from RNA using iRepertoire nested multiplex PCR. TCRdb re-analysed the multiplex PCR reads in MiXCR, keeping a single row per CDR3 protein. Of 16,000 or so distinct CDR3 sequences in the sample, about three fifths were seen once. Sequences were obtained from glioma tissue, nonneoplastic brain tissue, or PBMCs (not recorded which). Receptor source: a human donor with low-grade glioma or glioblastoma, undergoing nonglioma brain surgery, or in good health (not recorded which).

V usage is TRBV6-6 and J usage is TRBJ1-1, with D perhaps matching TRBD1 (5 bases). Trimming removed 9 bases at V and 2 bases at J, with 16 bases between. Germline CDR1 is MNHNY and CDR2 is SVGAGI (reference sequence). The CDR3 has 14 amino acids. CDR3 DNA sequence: TGTGCCAGTGCTCTTACAGGAATTAACACTGAAGCTTTCTTT. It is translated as CASALTGINTEAFF.

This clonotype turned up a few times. CDR3 bases: TGTGCCACCAGAGGGGTGCGCGGCACAGATACGCAGTATTTT. This gives the protein CATRGVRGTDTQYF. The chain uses TRBV15 and TRBJ2-3; the D gene is possibly TRBD1 (5 bases). From germline, CDR1 is LNHNV and CDR2 YYDKDF (reference sequence). The length of the CDR3 is 14 residues. The V end lost 6 bases, the J end lost 1 base, and 11 bases lay between the germline ends.

As DNA, the CDR3 is TGCAGCGTTGAAAGGTGGGGAAAATCCTACGAGCAGTACTTC. Its protein product is CSVERWGKSYEQYF. V gene TRBV29-1 combines with J gene TRBJ2-7; D unresolved. The ends were cut back, 2 bases at V and 1 base at J, with 12 bases in the middle. Germline assignment: CDR1 SQVTM and CDR2 ANQGSEA. The CDR3 spans 14 residues.

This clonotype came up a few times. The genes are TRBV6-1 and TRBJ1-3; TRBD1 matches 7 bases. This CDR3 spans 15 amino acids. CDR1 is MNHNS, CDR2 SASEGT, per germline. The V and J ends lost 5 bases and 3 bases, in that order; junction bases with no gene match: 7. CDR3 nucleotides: TGTGCCAGCAGTCCCGACAGGGCTTATGGAAACACCATATATTTT. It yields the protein CASSPDRAYGNTIYF.

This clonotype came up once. The DNA for the CDR3 is TGTGCCAGCAGCCTAGTGGGGACTAGGTCAAGCGAGCAGTACTTC. Protein: CASSLVGTRSSEQYF. V and J are TRBV6-2 or TRBV6-3 and TRBJ2-7; 8 bases are shared with TRBD2. This CDR3 contains 15 residues. V lost 6 bases, J lost 6 bases, and 13 bases stayed unmatched. Germline V gene data show CDR1 as MNHEY and CDR2 as SVGEGT.

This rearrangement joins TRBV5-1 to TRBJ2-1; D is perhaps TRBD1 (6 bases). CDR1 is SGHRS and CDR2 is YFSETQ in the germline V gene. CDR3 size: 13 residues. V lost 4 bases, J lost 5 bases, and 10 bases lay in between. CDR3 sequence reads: CASSRDTDNEQFF. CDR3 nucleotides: TGCGCCAGCAGCAGGGACACCGACAATGAGCAGTTCTTC.

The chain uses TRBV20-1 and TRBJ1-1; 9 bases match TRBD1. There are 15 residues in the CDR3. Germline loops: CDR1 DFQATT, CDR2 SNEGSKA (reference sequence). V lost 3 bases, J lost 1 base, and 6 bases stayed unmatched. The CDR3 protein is CSARELTGGNTEAFF. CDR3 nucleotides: TGCAGTGCTAGGGAATTGACAGGGGGGAACACTGAAGCTTTCTTT.

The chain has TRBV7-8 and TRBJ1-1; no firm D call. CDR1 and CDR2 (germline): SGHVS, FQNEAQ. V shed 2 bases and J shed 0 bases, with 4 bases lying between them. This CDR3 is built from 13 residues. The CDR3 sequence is CASSLQMNTEAFF. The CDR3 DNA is TGTGCCAGCAGCTTACAGATGAACACTGAAGCTTTCTTT. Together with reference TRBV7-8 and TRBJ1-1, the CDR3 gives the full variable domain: GAGVSQSPRYKVAKRGQDVALRCDPISGHVSLFWYQQALGQGPEFLTYFQNEAQLDKSGLPSDRFFAERPEGSVSTLKIQRTQQEDSAVYLCASSLQMNTEAFFGQGTRLTVV.

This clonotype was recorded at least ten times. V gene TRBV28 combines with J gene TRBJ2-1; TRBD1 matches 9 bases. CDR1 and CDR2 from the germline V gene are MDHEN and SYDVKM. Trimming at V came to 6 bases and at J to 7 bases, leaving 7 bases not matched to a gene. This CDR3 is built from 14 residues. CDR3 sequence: CASSSGTGWNEQFF. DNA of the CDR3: TGTGCCAGCAGCTCCGGGACAGGGTGGAATGAGCAGTTCTTC.

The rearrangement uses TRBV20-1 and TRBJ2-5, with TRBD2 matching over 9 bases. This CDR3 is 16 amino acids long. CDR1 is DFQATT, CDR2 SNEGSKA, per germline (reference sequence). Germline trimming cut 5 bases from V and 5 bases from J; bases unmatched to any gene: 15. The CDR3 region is CSAPRTGLANWETQYF. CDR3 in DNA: TGCAGTGCTCCAAGGACCGGACTAGCGAATTGGGAGACCCAGTACTTC.

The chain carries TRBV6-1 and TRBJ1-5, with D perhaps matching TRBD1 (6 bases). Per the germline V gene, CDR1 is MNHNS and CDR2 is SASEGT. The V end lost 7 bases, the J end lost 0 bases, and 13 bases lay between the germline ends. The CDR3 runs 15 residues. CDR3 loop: CASTTGHHSNQPQHF. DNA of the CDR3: TGTGCCAGCACTACGGGACACCATAGCAATCAGCCCCAGCATTTT.

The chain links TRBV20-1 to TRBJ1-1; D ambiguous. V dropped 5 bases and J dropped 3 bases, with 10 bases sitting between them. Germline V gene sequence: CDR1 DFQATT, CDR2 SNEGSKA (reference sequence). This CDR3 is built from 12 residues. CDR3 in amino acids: CSAPKFDTEAFF. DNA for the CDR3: TGCAGTGCTCCCAAATTCGACACTGAAGCTTTCTTT.

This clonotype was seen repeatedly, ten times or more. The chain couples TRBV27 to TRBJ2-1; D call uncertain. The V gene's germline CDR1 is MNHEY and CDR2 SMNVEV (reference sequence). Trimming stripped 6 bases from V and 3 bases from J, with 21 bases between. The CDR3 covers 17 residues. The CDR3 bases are TGTGCCAGCAGCCCCCTGATAGCCCATCAGATCTACAATGAGCAGTTCTTC. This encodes CASSPLIAHQIYNEQFF.

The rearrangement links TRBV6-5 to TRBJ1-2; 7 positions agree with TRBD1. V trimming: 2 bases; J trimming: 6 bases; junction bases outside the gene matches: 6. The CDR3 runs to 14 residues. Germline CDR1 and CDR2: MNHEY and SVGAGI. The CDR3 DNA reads TGTGCCAGCAGTTACGGAGGGGACAGAGATGGCTACACCTTC. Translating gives CASSYGGDRDGYTF.

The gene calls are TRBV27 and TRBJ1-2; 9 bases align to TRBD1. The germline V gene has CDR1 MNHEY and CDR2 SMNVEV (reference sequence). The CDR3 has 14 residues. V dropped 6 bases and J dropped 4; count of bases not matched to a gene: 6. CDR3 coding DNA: TGTGCCAGCAGCATAAGGGGACAGGGCTATGGCTACACCTTC. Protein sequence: CASSIRGQGYGYTF.

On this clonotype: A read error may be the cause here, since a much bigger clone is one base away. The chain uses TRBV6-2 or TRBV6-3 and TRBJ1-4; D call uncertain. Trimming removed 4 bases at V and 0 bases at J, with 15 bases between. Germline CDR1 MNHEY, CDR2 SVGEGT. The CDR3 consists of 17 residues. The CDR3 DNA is TGTGCCAGCAGTTTGGTCGGAGGCTATGCAACTAATGAAAAACTGTTTTTT. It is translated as CASSLVGGYATNEKLFF.

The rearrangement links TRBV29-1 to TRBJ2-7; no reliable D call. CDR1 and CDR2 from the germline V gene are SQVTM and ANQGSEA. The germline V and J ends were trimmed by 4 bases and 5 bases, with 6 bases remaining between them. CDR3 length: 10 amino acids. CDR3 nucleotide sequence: TGCAGCGTTGCAAACAACGAGCAGTACTTC. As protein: CSVANNEQYF.

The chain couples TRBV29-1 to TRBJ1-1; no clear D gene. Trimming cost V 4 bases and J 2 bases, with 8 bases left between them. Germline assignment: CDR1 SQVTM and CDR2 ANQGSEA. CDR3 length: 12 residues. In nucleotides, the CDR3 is TGCAGCGTTGTTTTCTTAAACACTGAAGCTTTCTTT. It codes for CSVVFLNTEAFF.

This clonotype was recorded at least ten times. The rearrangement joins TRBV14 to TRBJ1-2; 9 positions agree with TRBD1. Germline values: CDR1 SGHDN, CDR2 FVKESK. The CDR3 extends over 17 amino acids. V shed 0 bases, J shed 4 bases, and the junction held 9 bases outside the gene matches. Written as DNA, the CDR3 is TGTGCCAGCAGCCAAGATCGGGGGACAGGGCGCTTCTATGGCTACACCTTC. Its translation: CASSQDRGTGRFYGYTF.

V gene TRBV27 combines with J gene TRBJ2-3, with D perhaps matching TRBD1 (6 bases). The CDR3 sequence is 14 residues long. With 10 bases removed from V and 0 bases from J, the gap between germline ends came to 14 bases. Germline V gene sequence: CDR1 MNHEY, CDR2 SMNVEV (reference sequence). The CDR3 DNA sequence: TGTGCCACCTCATACAGGGCTAGCACAGATACGCAGTATTTT. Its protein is CATSYRASTDTQYF.

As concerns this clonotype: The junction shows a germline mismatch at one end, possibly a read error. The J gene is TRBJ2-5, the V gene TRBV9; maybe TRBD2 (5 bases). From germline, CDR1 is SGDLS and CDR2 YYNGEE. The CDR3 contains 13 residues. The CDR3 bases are TGTGCCAGCAGCGTTGGGAATTGGGAGACCAAGTACTTC. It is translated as CASSVGNWETKYF.

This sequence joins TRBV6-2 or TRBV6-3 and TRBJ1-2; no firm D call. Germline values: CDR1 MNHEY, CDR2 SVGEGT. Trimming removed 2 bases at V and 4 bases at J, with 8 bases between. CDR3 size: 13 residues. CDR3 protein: CASSYAVFYGYTF. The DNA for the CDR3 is TGTGCCAGCAGTTACGCGGTTTTCTATGGCTACACCTTC.

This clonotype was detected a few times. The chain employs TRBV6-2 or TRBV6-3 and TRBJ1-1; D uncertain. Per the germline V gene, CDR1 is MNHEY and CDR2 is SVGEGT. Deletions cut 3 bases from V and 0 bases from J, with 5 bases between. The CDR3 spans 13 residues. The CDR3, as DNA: TGTGCCAGCAGTTATTTAATGAACACTGAAGCTTTCTTT. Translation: CASSYLMNTEAFF.

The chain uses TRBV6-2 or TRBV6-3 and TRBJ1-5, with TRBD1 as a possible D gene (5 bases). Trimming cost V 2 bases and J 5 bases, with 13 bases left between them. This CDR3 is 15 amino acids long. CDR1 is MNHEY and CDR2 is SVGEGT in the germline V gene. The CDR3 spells CASSYPVGTYQPQHF. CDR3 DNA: TGTGCCAGCAGTTACCCTGTGGGGACCTATCAGCCCCAGCATTTT.

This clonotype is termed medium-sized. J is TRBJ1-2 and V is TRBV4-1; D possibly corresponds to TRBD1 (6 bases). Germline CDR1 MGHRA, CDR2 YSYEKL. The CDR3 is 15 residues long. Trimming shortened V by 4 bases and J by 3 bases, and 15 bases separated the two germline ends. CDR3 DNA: TGCGCCAGCAGCCTTACACAGGGTAATGACTATGGCTACACCTTC. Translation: CASSLTQGNDYGYTF.

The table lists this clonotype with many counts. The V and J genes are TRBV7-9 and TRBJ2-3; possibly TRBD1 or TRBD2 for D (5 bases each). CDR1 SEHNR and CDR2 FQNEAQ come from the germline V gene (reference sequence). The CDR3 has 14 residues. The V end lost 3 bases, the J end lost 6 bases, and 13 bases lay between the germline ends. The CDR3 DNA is TGTGCCAGCAGCTTGGTGGGGCGGGTGGATACGCAGTATTTT. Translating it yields CASSLVGRVDTQYF.

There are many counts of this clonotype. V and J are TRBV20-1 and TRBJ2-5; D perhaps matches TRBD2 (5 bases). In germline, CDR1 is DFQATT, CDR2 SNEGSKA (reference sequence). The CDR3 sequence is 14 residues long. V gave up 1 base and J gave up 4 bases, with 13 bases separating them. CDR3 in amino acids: CSARGPGSGETQYF. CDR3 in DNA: TGCAGTGCTAGAGGACCGGGGAGTGGAGAGACCCAGTACTTC.